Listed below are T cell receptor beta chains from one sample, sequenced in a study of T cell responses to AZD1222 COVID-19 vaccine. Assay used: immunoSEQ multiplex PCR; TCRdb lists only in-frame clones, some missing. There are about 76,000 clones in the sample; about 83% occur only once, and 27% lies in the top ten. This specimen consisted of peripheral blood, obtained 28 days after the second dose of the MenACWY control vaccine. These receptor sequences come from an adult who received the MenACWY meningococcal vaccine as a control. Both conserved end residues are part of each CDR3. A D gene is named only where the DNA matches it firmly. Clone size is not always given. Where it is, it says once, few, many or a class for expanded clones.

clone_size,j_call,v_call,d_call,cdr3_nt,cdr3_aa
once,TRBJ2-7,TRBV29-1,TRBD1,TGCAGCGCCACCGGGGACAGCTACGAGCAGTACTTC,CSATGDSYEQYF
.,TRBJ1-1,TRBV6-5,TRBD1,TGTGCCAGCAGTCTGGGACAGGGGGGAGGTACTGAAGCTTTCTTT,CASSLGQGGGTEAFF
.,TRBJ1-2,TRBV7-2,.,TGTGCCAGCAGCTTAGTAGTAGCCTCTAACTATGGCTACACCTTC,CASSLVVASNYGYTF
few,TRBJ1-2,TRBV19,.,TGTGCCAGTAGTATAAGAGGCACTCCTATGGCTAAGACCTTC,CASSIRGTPMAKTF
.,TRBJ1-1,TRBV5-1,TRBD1,TGCGCCAGCAGCTGGACAACCGGACAGGGGATTGAAGCTTTCTTT,CASSWTTGQGIEAFF
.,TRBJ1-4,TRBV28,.,TGTGCCAGCAGCAAATACTCCGCAACTAATGAAAAACTGTTTTTT,CASSKYSATNEKLFF
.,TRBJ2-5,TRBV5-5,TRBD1,TGTGCCAGCAGCTCATACCAGGGGGCAGGGGAGACCCAGTACTTC,CASSSYQGAGETQYF
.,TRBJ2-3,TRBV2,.,TGTGCCTCAGCCGTCCAGGGTGCAGATACGCAGTATTTT,CASAVQGADTQYF
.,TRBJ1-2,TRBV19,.,TGTGCCAGTACCCTCACCCTCAGGGGAGACTATGGCTACACCTTC,CASTLTLRGDYGYTF
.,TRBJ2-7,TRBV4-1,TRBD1,TGCGCCAGCAGCCAAGTACAGGGGGCCTACGAGCAGTACTTC,CASSQVQGAYEQYF
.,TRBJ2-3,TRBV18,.,TGTGCCAGCTCACCACCGTCACTCTATACGCAGTATTTT,CASSPPSLYTQYF
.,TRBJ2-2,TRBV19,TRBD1,TGTGCCAGTAGTAAGTCGGACAGGGCAGGGGAGCTGTTTTTT,CASSKSDRAGELFF
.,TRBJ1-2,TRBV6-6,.,TGTGCCAGCAGCCACCCAACACCTAACTATGGCTACACCTTC,CASSHPTPNYGYTF
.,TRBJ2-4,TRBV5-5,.,TGTGCCAGCAGCCCAGACTGGGTTGCGGCCAAAAACATTCAGTACTTC,CASSPDWVAAKNIQYF
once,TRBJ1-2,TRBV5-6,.,TGTGCCAGCAGCTTGGCGATTCCGGAGGGTTTCTCTGATGGCTACACCTTC,CASSLAIPEGFSDGYTF
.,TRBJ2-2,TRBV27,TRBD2,TGTGCCAGCAGCCCAATTCCGGGAGGGGGTTACACCGGGGAGCTGTTTTTT,CASSPIPGGGYTGELFF
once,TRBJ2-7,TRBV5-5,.,TGTGCCAGCAGAAAGGTTGACAGCTACGAGCAGTACTTC,CASRKVDSYEQYF
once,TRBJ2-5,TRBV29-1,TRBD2,TGCAGCGTTGAAGAAATCGGGACCCCGGGAGGGGAGACCCAGTACTTC,CSVEEIGTPGGETQYF
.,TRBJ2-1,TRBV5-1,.,TGCGCCAGCAGCTTGACAGTTGGCAATGAGCAGTTCTTC,CASSLTVGNEQFF
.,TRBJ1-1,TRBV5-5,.,TGTGCCAGCAGTCTCTTTTCAGCAAACACTGAAGCTTTCTTT,CASSLFSANTEAFF
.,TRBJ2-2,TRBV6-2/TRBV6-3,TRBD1,TGTGCCAGCAGCAAGACAGGGGAAATCGGGGAGCTGTTTTTT,CASSKTGEIGELFF
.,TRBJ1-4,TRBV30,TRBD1,TGTGCCTGGAGTCTTACCGGGACAGGGAGTGAAAAACTGTTTTTT,CAWSLTGTGSEKLFF
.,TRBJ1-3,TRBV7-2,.,TGTGCCAGCAGCTTAGAGCACACCACTGTGACCTCTGGAAACACCATATATTTT,CASSLEHTTVTSGNTIYF
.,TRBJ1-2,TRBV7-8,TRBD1,TGTGCCAGCAGCCTGAATAGCGGACAGGGCCACTATGGCTACACCTTC,CASSLNSGQGHYGYTF
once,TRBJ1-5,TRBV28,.,TGTGCCAGCAGTTTCGGGGGGGACGGCAATCAGCCCCAGCATTTT,CASSFGGDGNQPQHF
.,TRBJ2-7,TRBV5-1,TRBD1,TGCGCCAGCAGCTTGGGAGGACAGGGGCTCTACGAGCAGTACTTC,CASSLGGQGLYEQYF
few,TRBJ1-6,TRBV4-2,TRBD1,TGTGCCAGCAGCCTCGGACAGGGGGCATATTCACCCCTCCACTTT,CASSLGQGAYSPLHF
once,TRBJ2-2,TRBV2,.,TGTGCCAGCAGTGAGGGGGCGGGCAAAACCACCGGGGAGCTGTTTTTT,CASSEGAGKTTGELFF
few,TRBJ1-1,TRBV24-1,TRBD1,TGTGCCACCACCACTAAAGGGACAGGGCGTCCGGAAGCTTTCTTT,CATTTKGTGRPEAFF
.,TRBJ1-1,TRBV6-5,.,TGTGCCAGCAGCGTCAGCGGGCGCACTGAAGCTTTCTTT,CASSVSGRTEAFF
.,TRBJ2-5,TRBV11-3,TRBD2,TGTGCCAGCAGCCCCGGTGCCCTAGCGGGGGGGAGTCAAGAGACCCAGTACTTC,CASSPGALAGGSQETQYF